This TCR beta chain was retrieved from a study of T cells expressing NK-cell markers (dated by TCRdb to 2020 to 2022). With regard to the full study: TCR beta-chain repertoires were profiled in sorted CD3+CD56+NKG2C+, CD3+CD56+NKG2C- and CD3+CD56-NKG2C+ T-cell subsets from eight donors. The libraries were sequenced on Illumina HiSeq 2000/2500, MiSeq or NextSeq, producing 2 x 150 bp reads. Among the eight sequenced donors, seven were HCMV-seropositive and one was HCMV-seronegative. Randomly selected healthy volunteers, three men and five women, were used as the eight sequenced donors.

HCMV serostatus was determined by detecting HCMV-specific IgG in serum with a commercial ELISA kit. Peripheral blood mononuclear cells were isolated from blood by Ficoll density gradient centrifugation. From cysteine to phenylalanine, the CDR3 is 14 amino acids long. No nucleotide data were recorded. The germline V gene supplies CDR1 SGHRS and CDR2 YFSETQ. Remarks on this clonotype: The specificity of this receptor is unknown.

Reads for this sample came from an Illumina HiSeq 2000. TCR beta cDNA libraries were prepared using 5'RACE template switching, which introduced a universal primer site and unique molecular identifiers. cDNA synthesis was primed from the TCR beta constant segment and was followed by two successive PCR amplification steps. In the source study's methods: MIGEC was used to demultiplex reads and group the reads by UMI, and MiTCR was used to assemble and quantify clonotypes. To remove erroneous sequences, TCR cDNA sequences were retained only when supported by two or more reads. The tcR package was used for downstream repertoire analysis, and clonotypes were matched across fractions by CDR3 nucleotide sequence plus V segment. VDJmatch was used to annotate antigen specificity against VDJdb, with one amino acid substitution allowed in CDR3. TCRdb reanalyzed the reads, keeping one entry per CDR3 protein sequence and omitting DNA. Here the V and J calls rest on TCRdb's processing, not on the authors' analysis. The table for this sample shows over 250,000 distinct CDR3 sequences. The ten largest clonotypes hold more than 3.5% of the sample.

The study at large found these results: In several donors, the dominant CD3+CD56+NKG2C+ clonotypes were found to rank among the top 10 CD8+ clonotypes and to make up 1.0-7.0% of CD8+ T cells. Those dominant clonotypes were again the most abundant among CD3+CD56-NKG2C+ cells in a handful of donors, at about 28.3-60.1%. Whether the expanded NKG2C-expressing T cell clones were specific for HCMV antigens remained unclear.

Input material: blood T cells: a sorted CD56 or NKG2C T cell subset, CD4+ or CD8+ T cells, or bulk PBMC T cells (not recorded which). This clonotype originated in a woman aged 18 to 75 in good health. In this chain, TRBV5-1 is recombined with TRBJ1-4; absent DNA, TCRdb's TRBD1 call cannot be checked. The CDR3 sequence is CASSLGQGPEKLFF.